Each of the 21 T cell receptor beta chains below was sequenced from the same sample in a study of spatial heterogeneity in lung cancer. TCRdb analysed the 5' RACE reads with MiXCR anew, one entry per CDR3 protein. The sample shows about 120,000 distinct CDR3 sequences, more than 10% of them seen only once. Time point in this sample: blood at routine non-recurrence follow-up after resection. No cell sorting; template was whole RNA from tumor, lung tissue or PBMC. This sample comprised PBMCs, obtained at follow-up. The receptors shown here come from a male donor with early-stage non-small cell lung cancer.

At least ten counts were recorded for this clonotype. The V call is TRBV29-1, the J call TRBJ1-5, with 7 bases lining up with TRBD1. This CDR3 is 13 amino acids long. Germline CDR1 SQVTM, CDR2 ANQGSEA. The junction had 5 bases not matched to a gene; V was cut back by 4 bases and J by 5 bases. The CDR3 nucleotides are TGCAGCGTTGCCGAGCAGGGGGATCAGCCCCAGCATTTT. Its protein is CSVAEQGDQPQHF.

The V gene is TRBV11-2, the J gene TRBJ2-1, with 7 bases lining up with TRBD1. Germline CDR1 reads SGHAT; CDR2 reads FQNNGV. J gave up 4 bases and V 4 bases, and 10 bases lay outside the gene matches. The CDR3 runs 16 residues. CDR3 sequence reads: CASSSDRALKYNEQFF. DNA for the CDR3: TGTGCCAGCAGCTCCGACAGGGCCCTAAAATACAATGAGCAGTTCTTC. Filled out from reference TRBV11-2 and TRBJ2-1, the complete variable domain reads EAGVAQSPRYKIIEKRQSVAFWCNPISGHATLYWYQQILGQGPKLLIQFQNNGVVDDSQLPKDRFSAERLKGVDSTLKIQPAKLEDSAVYLCASSSDRALKYNEQFFGPGTRLTVL.

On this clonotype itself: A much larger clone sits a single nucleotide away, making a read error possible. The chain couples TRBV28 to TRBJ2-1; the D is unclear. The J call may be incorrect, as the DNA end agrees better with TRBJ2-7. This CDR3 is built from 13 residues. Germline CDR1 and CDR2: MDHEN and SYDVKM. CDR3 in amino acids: CASSLHLTGEQYF. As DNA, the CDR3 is TGTGCCAGCAGTTTACACCTCACGGGTGAGCAGTACTTC.

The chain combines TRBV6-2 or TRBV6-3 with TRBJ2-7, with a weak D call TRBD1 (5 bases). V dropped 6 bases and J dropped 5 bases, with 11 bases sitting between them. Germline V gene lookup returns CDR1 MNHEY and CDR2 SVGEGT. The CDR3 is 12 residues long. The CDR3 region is CASRDKPNEQYF. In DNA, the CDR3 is TGTGCCAGCAGGGACAAGCCTAACGAGCAGTACTTC.

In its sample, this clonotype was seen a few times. The CDR3 sequence is CASSLVGLRGTETQYF. The CDR3 DNA is TGCGCCAGCAGCTTGGTAGGCCTAAGGGGGACGGAGACCCAGTACTTC. The chain links TRBV5-1 to TRBJ2-5; D is perhaps TRBD1 (6 bases). Germline CDR1 reads SGHRS; CDR2 reads YFSETQ. CDR3 length equals 16 residues. The ends were cut back, 0 bases at V and 5 bases at J, with 17 bases in the middle.

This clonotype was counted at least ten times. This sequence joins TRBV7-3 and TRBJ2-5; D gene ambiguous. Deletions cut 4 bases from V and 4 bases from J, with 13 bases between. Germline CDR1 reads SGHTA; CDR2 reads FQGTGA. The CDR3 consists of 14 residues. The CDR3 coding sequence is TGTGCCAGCAGCTCAGGTGGGCTAGGAGAGACCCAGTACTTC. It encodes CASSSGGLGETQYF.

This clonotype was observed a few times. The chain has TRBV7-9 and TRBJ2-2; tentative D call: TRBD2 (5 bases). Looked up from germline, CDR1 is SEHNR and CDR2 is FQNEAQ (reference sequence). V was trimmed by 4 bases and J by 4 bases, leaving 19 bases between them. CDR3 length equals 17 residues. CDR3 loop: CASSSLRGSRSTGELFF. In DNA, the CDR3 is TGTGCCAGCAGCTCTTTACGGGGATCAAGGTCCACCGGGGAGCTGTTTTTT.

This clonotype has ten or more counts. The CDR3 sequence is CATEGQGSYEQYF. As DNA, the CDR3 is TGTGCCACCGAGGGACAGGGGTCGTACGAGCAGTACTTC. The chain couples TRBV7-9 to TRBJ2-7; 10 bases line up with TRBD1. Germline V gene data show CDR1 as SEHNR and CDR2 as FQNEAQ (reference sequence). V gave up 10 bases and J gave up 4 bases; unmatched junction bases: 7. CDR3 length: 13 amino acids. Full variable domain (rest looked up from reference TRBV7-9 and TRBJ2-7): DTGVSQNPRHKITKRGQNVTFRCDPISEHNRLYWYRQTLGQGPEFLTYFQNEAQLEKSRLLSDRFSAERPKGSFSTLEIQRTEQGDSAMYLCATEGQGSYEQYFGPGTRLTVT.

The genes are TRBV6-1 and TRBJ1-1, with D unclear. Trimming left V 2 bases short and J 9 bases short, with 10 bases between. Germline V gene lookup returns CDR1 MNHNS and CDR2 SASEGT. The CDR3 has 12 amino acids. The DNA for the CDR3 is TGTGCCAGCAGTGAAATTGTAGATAAAGCTTTCTTT. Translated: CASSEIVDKAFF.

The CDR3 spells CASSLDGHRIQPQHF. DNA for the CDR3: TGCGCCAGCAGCTTGGACGGACACCGGATTCAGCCCCAGCATTTT. The V call is TRBV5-1, the J call TRBJ1-5, with a weak D call TRBD1 (5 bases). The CDR3 is 15 residues long. The germline gives CDR1 SGHRS, CDR2 YFSETQ. V dropped 0 bases and J dropped 6 bases, with 13 bases sitting between them.

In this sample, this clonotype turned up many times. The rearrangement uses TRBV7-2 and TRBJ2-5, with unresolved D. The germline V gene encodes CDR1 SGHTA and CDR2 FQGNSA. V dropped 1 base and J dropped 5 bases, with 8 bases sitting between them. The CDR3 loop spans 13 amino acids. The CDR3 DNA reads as TGTGCCAGCAGCTTAGTTAGAAGGGAGACCCAGTACTTC. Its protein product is CASSLVRRETQYF.

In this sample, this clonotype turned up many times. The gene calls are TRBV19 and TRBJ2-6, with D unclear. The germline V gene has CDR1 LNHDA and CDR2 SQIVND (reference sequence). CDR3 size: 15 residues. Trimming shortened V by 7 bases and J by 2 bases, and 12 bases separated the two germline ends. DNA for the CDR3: TGTGCCAGTAAGGTGGTCGAGCCTGGGGCCAACGTCCTGACTTTC. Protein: CASKVVEPGANVLTF.

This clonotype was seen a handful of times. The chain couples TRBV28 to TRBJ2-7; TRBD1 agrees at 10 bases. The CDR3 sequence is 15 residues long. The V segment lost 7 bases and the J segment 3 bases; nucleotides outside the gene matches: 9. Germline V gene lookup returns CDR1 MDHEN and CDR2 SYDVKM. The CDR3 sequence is CASTPGGTGVYEQYF. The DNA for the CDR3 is TGTGCCAGCACTCCCGGGGGGACAGGGGTCTACGAGCAGTACTTC.

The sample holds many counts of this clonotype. CDR3 sequence (DNA): TGCGCCAGCAGCCAGGATGGGACAGGGATCCAGCCCCAGCATTTT. It translates to CASSQDGTGIQPQHF. The chain couples TRBV4-1 to TRBJ1-5; 9 positions match TRBD1. V was clipped by 3 bases and J by 7 bases; unmatched bases: 7. There are 15 residues in the CDR3. Germline assignment: CDR1 MGHRA and CDR2 YSYEKL.

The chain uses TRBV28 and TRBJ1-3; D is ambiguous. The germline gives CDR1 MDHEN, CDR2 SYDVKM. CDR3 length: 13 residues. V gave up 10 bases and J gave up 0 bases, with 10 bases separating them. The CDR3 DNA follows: TGTGCCACCAAACGAAGCTCTGGAAACACCATATATTTT. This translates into CATKRSSGNTIYF.

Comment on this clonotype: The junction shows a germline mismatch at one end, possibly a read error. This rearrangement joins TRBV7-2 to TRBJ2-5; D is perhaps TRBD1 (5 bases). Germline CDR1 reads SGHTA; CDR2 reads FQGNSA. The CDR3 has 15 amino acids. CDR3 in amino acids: CASTLGAPYQETQYF. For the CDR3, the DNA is TGTGCCAGCACCTTAGGGGCCCCGTACCAAGAGACCCAGTACTTC.

CDR3 DNA sequence: TGTGCCAGCAGTAGGACAGGGGGCTTGGAGCAGTACTTC. Its translation is CASSRTGGLEQYF. The gene calls are TRBV6-5 and TRBJ2-7; 11 bases map to TRBD1. The CDR3 consists of 13 residues. The V gene end was trimmed by 5 bases and the J gene end by 7 bases; junction bases not matched to a gene: 4. Germline assignment: CDR1 MNHEY and CDR2 SVGAGI.

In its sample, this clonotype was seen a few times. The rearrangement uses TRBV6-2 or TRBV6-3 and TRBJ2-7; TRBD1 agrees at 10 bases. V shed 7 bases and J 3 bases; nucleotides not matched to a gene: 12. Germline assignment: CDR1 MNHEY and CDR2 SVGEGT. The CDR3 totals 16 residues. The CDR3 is CASTSPGQGRFYEQYF. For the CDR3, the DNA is TGTGCCAGCACCTCGCCGGGACAGGGGAGGTTCTACGAGCAGTACTTC.

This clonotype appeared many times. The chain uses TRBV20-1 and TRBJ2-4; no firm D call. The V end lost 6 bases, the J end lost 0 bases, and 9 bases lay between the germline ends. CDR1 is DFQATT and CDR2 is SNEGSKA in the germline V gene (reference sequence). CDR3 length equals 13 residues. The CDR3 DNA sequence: TGCAGTGCCACCGATCTAGCCAAAAACATTCAGTACTTC. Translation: CSATDLAKNIQYF.

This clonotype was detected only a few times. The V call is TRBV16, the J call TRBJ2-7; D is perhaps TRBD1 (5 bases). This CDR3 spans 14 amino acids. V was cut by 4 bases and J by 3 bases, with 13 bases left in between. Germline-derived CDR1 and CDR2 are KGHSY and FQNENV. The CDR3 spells CASSRDRGRYEQYF. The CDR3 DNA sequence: TGTGCCAGCAGCCGCGACAGAGGCCGCTACGAGCAGTACTTC.

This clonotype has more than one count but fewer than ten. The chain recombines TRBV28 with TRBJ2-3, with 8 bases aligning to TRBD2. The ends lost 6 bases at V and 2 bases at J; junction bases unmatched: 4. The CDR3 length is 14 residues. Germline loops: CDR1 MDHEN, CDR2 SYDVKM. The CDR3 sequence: CASRAGGLTDTQYF. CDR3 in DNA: TGTGCCAGCAGGGCGGGGGGCCTCACAGATACGCAGTATTTT.